The source of this TCR beta chain is a study of lymphopenia after photon versus proton radiotherapy. Study conclusions and caveats: Post-nadir TCR diversity decline inversely tracked overall survival among those who died. Proton therapy kept repertoires fairly stable, unlike photons, which gained effector/memory cells.

As for this clone: Its specificity is unknown.

Produced via immunoSEQ multiplex PCR; TCRdb's table is partial and in-frame only. The table lists tens of thousands of clones, 65% to 90% of them singletons, with around 2.2% in the top ten. Germline V gene data show CDR1 as SGHRS and CDR2 as YFSETQ. Between the trimmed V and J ends, which lost 2 bases and 4 bases, there was a span of 12 bases. The CDR3 has 14 residues. The gene calls are TRBV5-1 and TRBJ2-5; D not certain. Sequenced here: peripheral blood, sampled from a patient treated with photon-based radiotherapy. This clonotype was sampled from a man aged 35-49 years with gastric cancer. Written as DNA, the CDR3 is TGCGCCAGCAGCTTTTTAGGGAACGGAGAGACCCAGTACTTC. The encoded protein is CASSFLGNGETQYF. The full variable domain, with the rest looked up from reference TRBV5-1 and TRBJ2-5, is KAGVTQTPRYLIKTRGQQVTLSCSPISGHRSVSWYQQTPGQGLQFLFEYFSETQRNKGNFPGRFSGRQFSNSRSEMNVSTLELGDSALYLCASSFLGNGETQYFGPGTRLLVL.